The source of this T cell receptor beta chain is a study of blood T cell repertoires in COVID-19. The wider study: Collection of acute and convalescent COVID-19 samples took place in the United States, Italy and Spain.

The data were produced by immunoSEQ multiplex PCR, yet TCRdb's version contains in-frame clones alone and is incomplete. The sample lists about 68,000 clones; 75% to 90% were seen once. V was pared by 7 bases and J by 9 bases, with 13 bases between. This CDR3 comprises 12 residues. Germline assignment: CDR1 MDHEN and CDR2 SYDVKM. V and J are TRBV28 and TRBJ2-1; D is ambiguous. This receptor was obtained from a man aged 50-60 years with acute or convalescent COVID-19. Sequenced: peripheral blood. CDR3 region: CASNEVVGEQFF. CDR3 DNA: TGTGCCAGCAACGAGGTGGTAGGTGAGCAGTTCTTC.